This TCR beta chain came from a study of control samples from healthy donors and cancer patients. Assay: immunoSEQ multiplex PCR; the TCRdb copy retains only in-frame clones and omits some. The sample records 40,000 to 60,000 clones, 75% to 90% being singletons. This CDR3 has 14 amino acids. Deletions cut 5 bases from V and 0 bases from J, with 11 bases between. Looked up from germline, CDR1 is MNHEY and CDR2 is SVGEGT. This TCR was sampled from a man in his fifties or sixties with head and neck cancer. The sample was PBMCs. The V and J genes are TRBV6-2 or TRBV6-3 and TRBJ2-7, with a weak D call TRBD1 (5 bases). The CDR3: CASSRQLSSYEQYF. The DNA of the CDR3 is TGTGCCAGCAGTCGACAGTTAAGCTCCTACGAGCAGTACTTC.